The rows below give T cell receptor beta chains drawn from one sample of a study of cytomegalovirus exposure and HLA in healthy donors. The repertoire was sequenced with immunoSEQ multiplex PCR; TCRdb's copy has only in-frame clones and lacks some. The sample includes 150,000 or so clones, roughly 80% of them seen just once. Sequencing used PBMCs. Every receptor here comes from a female donor in good health and CMV-seronegative. CDR3s include the opening cysteine and the closing phenylalanine or tryptophan. The D gene is left open where the match is weak. The size entry is marked missing in some rows and otherwise reads once, few, many or a size class.

clone size: few; V gene: TRBV6-1; D gene: TRBD2; J gene: TRBJ2-7; CDR3 protein: CASIPGGAAYEQYF; CDR3 DNA: TGTGCCAGCATCCCCGGGGGGGCTGCCTACGAGCAGTACTTC
clone size: few; V gene: TRBV5-6; D gene: -; J gene: TRBJ2-3; CDR3 protein: CASSSPTGVATDTQYF; CDR3 DNA: TGTGCCAGCAGCTCTCCTACCGGGGTGGCCACAGATACGCAGTATTTT
clone size: -; V gene: TRBV7-9; D gene: -; J gene: TRBJ1-1; CDR3 protein: CASSLKGQEFTEAFF; CDR3 DNA: TGTGCCAGCAGCTTAAAGGGACAAGAATTCACTGAAGCTTTCTTT
clone size: -; V gene: TRBV5-1; D gene: -; J gene: TRBJ2-7; CDR3 protein: CASSLGGGPAYEQYF; CDR3 DNA: TGCGCCAGCAGCTTAGGGGGAGGGCCCGCCTACGAGCAGTACTTC
clone size: once; V gene: TRBV6-5; D gene: TRBD2; J gene: TRBJ2-7; CDR3 protein: CASSYSGLAGTYEQYF; CDR3 DNA: TGTGCCAGCAGTTACTCGGGACTAGCGGGTACCTACGAGCAGTACTTC
clone size: -; V gene: TRBV5-1; D gene: -; J gene: TRBJ1-1; CDR3 protein: CASSLEGRNTEAFF; CDR3 DNA: TGCGCCAGCAGCTTGGAGGGGCGTAACACTGAAGCTTTCTTT
clone size: -; V gene: TRBV6-5; D gene: -; J gene: TRBJ2-5; CDR3 protein: CASSPRVPETQYF; CDR3 DNA: TGTGCCAGCAGTCCGCGGGTCCCAGAGACCCAGTACTTC
clone size: once; V gene: TRBV5-4; D gene: TRBD2; J gene: TRBJ2-2; CDR3 protein: CASSRRREGLPGELFF; CDR3 DNA: TGTGCCAGCAGCCGGAGACGGGAGGGCCTTCCCGGGGAGCTGTTTTTT
clone size: -; V gene: TRBV28; D gene: -; J gene: TRBJ1-1; CDR3 protein: CASIPRGNTEAFF; CDR3 DNA: TGTGCCAGCATTCCAAGGGGGAACACTGAAGCTTTCTTT
clone size: -; V gene: TRBV5-4; D gene: TRBD1; J gene: TRBJ2-7; CDR3 protein: CASSQGTGKSYEQYF; CDR3 DNA: TGTGCCAGCAGCCAAGGGACAGGAAAATCCTACGAGCAGTACTTC
clone size: -; V gene: TRBV5-1; D gene: TRBD2; J gene: TRBJ2-5; CDR3 protein: CASSPHDGREGQTQYF; CDR3 DNA: TGCGCCAGCAGCCCGCACGATGGGCGGGAGGGCCAGACCCAGTACTTC
clone size: -; V gene: TRBV30; D gene: -; J gene: TRBJ2-5; CDR3 protein: CAWTIPGTGETQYF; CDR3 DNA: TGTGCCTGGACAATTCCGGGGACTGGGGAGACCCAGTACTTC
clone size: -; V gene: TRBV7-9; D gene: -; J gene: TRBJ1-2; CDR3 protein: CASSPAGGAPYGYTF; CDR3 DNA: TGTGCCAGCAGCCCCGCGGGGGGGGCCCCCTATGGCTACACCTTC
clone size: -; V gene: TRBV5-1; D gene: TRBD1; J gene: TRBJ2-1; CDR3 protein: CASSLGVNRGFFGNEQFF; CDR3 DNA: TGCGCCAGCAGCTTGGGCGTGAACAGGGGATTTTTTGGCAATGAGCAGTTCTTC
clone size: -; V gene: TRBV5-4; D gene: -; J gene: TRBJ1-3; CDR3 protein: CASSLGVGRLYSGNTIYF; CDR3 DNA: TGTGCCAGCAGCTTGGGTGTGGGGCGGTTATACTCTGGAAACACCATATATTTT
clone size: -; V gene: TRBV19; D gene: -; J gene: TRBJ1-2; CDR3 protein: CASSTGDYGYTF; CDR3 DNA: TGTGCCAGTAGTACCGGAGACTATGGCTACACCTTC
clone size: -; V gene: TRBV18; D gene: TRBD2; J gene: TRBJ2-1; CDR3 protein: CASSRGLAAYNEQFF; CDR3 DNA: TGTGCCAGCTCACGGGGACTAGCGGCATACAATGAGCAGTTCTTC
clone size: -; V gene: TRBV6-6; D gene: TRBD2; J gene: TRBJ2-3; CDR3 protein: CASGTSKWTQYF; CDR3 DNA: TGTGCCAGCGGGACTAGCAAATGGACGCAGTATTTT
clone size: few; V gene: TRBV27; D gene: TRBD1; J gene: TRBJ1-2; CDR3 protein: CASSAGGANYGYTF; CDR3 DNA: TGTGCCAGCAGTGCAGGGGGAGCTAACTATGGCTACACCTTC
clone size: -; V gene: TRBV19; D gene: -; J gene: TRBJ2-2; CDR3 protein: CASSIGLNTGELFF; CDR3 DNA: TGTGCCAGTAGTATAGGACTGAACACCGGGGAGCTGTTTTTT
clone size: once; V gene: TRBV29-1; D gene: -; J gene: TRBJ1-2; CDR3 protein: CSASNGAGNGYTF; CDR3 DNA: TGCAGCGCCTCCAATGGGGCAGGGAATGGCTACACCTTC
clone size: -; V gene: TRBV5-6; D gene: -; J gene: TRBJ1-2; CDR3 protein: CASIRSGFGSYGYTF; CDR3 DNA: TGTGCCAGCATCCGATCAGGGTTCGGTAGCTATGGCTACACCTTC
clone size: -; V gene: TRBV30; D gene: TRBD2; J gene: TRBJ2-1; CDR3 protein: CAWSRSFGTSFSYNEQFF; CDR3 DNA: TGTGCCTGGAGTAGGTCTTTCGGGACTAGCTTCTCCTACAATGAGCAGTTCTTC
clone size: -; V gene: TRBV5-4; D gene: -; J gene: TRBJ2-7; CDR3 protein: CASSLNRAASREQYF; CDR3 DNA: TGTGCCAGCAGCTTGAACAGGGCTGCTTCGCGGGAGCAGTACTTC
clone size: few; V gene: TRBV13; D gene: TRBD2; J gene: TRBJ2-1; CDR3 protein: CASSFRTSGSNEQFF; CDR3 DNA: TGTGCCAGCAGCTTCCGGACTAGCGGGAGCAATGAGCAGTTCTTC
clone size: -; V gene: TRBV9; D gene: -; J gene: TRBJ1-2; CDR3 protein: CASSVAQKVYGYTF; CDR3 DNA: TGTGCCAGCAGCGTAGCACAGAAAGTATATGGCTACACCTTC
clone size: -; V gene: TRBV30; D gene: TRBD1; J gene: TRBJ1-2; CDR3 protein: CAWSGSGQGGGYTF; CDR3 DNA: TGTGCCTGGAGTGGCTCCGGACAGGGAGGCGGCTACACCTTC
clone size: -; V gene: TRBV10-3; D gene: TRBD1; J gene: TRBJ1-2; CDR3 protein: CAITLSGGGYGYTF; CDR3 DNA: TGTGCCATCACCCTGTCAGGGGGTGGCTATGGCTACACCTTC
clone size: -; V gene: TRBV9; D gene: -; J gene: TRBJ2-1; CDR3 protein: CASSVVGGGSEQFF; CDR3 DNA: TGTGCCAGCAGCGTAGTAGGGGGGGGGTCGGAGCAGTTCTTC
clone size: -; V gene: TRBV7-3; D gene: TRBD1; J gene: TRBJ2-5; CDR3 protein: CASSRYRDRQETQYF; CDR3 DNA: TGTGCCAGCAGCCGTTATAGGGACAGACAAGAGACCCAGTACTTC
clone size: -; V gene: TRBV11-1; D gene: -; J gene: TRBJ2-5; CDR3 protein: CASSPSGSPSRETQYF; CDR3 DNA: TGTGCCAGCAGTCCCTCCGGGTCCCCATCGCGCGAGACCCAGTACTTC
clone size: -; V gene: TRBV4-1; D gene: TRBD1; J gene: TRBJ1-4; CDR3 protein: CASSMTGATNEKLFF; CDR3 DNA: TGCGCCAGCAGCATGACAGGGGCCACAAATGAAAAACTGTTTTTT
clone size: few; V gene: TRBV5-1; D gene: TRBD1; J gene: TRBJ2-7; CDR3 protein: CASSYGTGYEQYF; CDR3 DNA: TGCGCCAGCAGCTACGGGACAGGCTACGAGCAGTACTTC
clone size: -; V gene: TRBV27; D gene: -; J gene: TRBJ1-2; CDR3 protein: CASSLSRQVRYGYTF; CDR3 DNA: TGTGCCAGCAGTTTGTCCAGGCAGGTTAGGTATGGCTACACCTTC
clone size: -; V gene: TRBV28; D gene: -; J gene: TRBJ2-3; CDR3 protein: CASRTAPSTDTQYF; CDR3 DNA: TGTGCCAGCAGGACAGCCCCTAGCACAGATACGCAGTATTTT
clone size: -; V gene: TRBV29-1; D gene: TRBD2; J gene: TRBJ2-3; CDR3 protein: CSVEEGLTSTDTQYF; CDR3 DNA: TGCAGCGTGGAAGAGGGACTAACGAGCACAGATACGCAGTATTTT
clone size: once; V gene: TRBV19; D gene: -; J gene: TRBJ1-5; CDR3 protein: CASSSQYQPQHF; CDR3 DNA: TGTGCCAGTAGTTCCCAGTATCAGCCCCAGCATTTT
clone size: -; V gene: TRBV6-5; D gene: TRBD2; J gene: TRBJ2-7; CDR3 protein: CASRSGGTYEQYF; CDR3 DNA: TGTGCCAGCAGAAGCGGGGGCACCTACGAGCAGTACTTC
clone size: -; V gene: TRBV19; D gene: TRBD2; J gene: TRBJ2-2; CDR3 protein: CASSIMGGMVGELFF; CDR3 DNA: TGTGCCAGTAGTATAATGGGAGGGATGGTCGGGGAGCTGTTTTTT
clone size: -; V gene: TRBV10-3; D gene: -; J gene: TRBJ2-1; CDR3 protein: CAISDTGPYNEQFF; CDR3 DNA: TGTGCCATCAGTGATACAGGTCCCTACAATGAGCAGTTCTTC
clone size: -; V gene: TRBV25-1; D gene: TRBD2; J gene: TRBJ2-2; CDR3 protein: CASRLTSGDPPGELFF; CDR3 DNA: TGTGCCAGCAGGCTAACTAGCGGGGACCCCCCCGGGGAGCTGTTTTTT